This paragraph covers one TCR beta chain sequence. How the authors handled the data: The authors estimated nucleated cell counts from reference gene primer amplification. The repertoire was sequenced with immunoSEQ multiplex PCR; TCRdb's copy has only in-frame clones and lacks some. For V, J and clone size, that table is used; D and trimming come from the DNA. The profile shows around 99,000 clones, 90% of them singletons. This specimen comes from a study of blood T cell repertoires in COVID-19. Background on the study: The cDNA or gDNA used as material had been derived from T cells, B-cell-depleted T cells, or PBMCs.

Material for sequencing was peripheral blood. The source of this sequence is a man aged 50 to 59 with acute or convalescent COVID-19.

CDR3 coding DNA: TGTGCCAGCAGCCTCCCGAGCGGGGTTGATTATAATTCACCCCTCCACTTT. Amino acid sequence: CASSLPSGVDYNSPLHF. The genes are TRBV4-2 and TRBJ1-6; D uncertain. Germline values: CDR1 LGHNA, CDR2 YNFKEQ. This CDR3 is built from 17 residues. Trimming pared 4 bases from V and 4 bases from J, leaving 17 bases between.